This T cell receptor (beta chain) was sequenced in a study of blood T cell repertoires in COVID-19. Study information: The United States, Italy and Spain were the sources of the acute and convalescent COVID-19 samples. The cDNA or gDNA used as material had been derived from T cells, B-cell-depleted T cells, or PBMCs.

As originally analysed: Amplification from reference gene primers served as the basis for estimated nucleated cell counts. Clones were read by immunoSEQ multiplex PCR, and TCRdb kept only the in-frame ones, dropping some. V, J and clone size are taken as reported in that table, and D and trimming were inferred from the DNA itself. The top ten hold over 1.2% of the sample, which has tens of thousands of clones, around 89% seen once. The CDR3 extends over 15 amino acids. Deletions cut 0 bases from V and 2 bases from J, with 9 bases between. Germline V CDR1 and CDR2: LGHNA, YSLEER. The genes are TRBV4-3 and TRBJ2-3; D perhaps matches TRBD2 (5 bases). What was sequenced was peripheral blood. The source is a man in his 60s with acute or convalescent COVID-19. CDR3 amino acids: CASSQDSDFTDTQYF. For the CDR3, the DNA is TGCGCCAGCAGCCAAGATTCGGACTTCACAGATACGCAGTATTTT.